This T cell receptor (beta chain) was captured in a study of T-cell reconstitution after alpha-beta-depleted transplantation in children. Construction of the TCRbeta library involved unique molecular identifiers. Using its own MiXCR run on the PCR reads, TCRdb lists one record per CDR3 protein. The repertoire holds 500,000 to 600,000 distinct CDR3 sequences, with roughly 33% as singletons. A few counts support this clonotype. V lost 8 bases and J lost 9, with 14 bases in between. This CDR3 comprises 12 residues. From germline, CDR1 is MNHEY and CDR2 SVGEGT. The sequences come from PBMCs from the stem cell graft donor, collected from the stem cell graft. The TCR comes from a human donor who donated a stem cell graft to a child with aplastic anemia. The chain has TRBV6-2 or TRBV6-3 and TRBJ2-1, with D perhaps matching TRBD2 (5 bases). CDR3 sequence: CASVSGVGEQFF. In nucleotides, the CDR3 is TGTGCCAGCGTGTCCGGGGTGGGTGAGCAGTTCTTC.